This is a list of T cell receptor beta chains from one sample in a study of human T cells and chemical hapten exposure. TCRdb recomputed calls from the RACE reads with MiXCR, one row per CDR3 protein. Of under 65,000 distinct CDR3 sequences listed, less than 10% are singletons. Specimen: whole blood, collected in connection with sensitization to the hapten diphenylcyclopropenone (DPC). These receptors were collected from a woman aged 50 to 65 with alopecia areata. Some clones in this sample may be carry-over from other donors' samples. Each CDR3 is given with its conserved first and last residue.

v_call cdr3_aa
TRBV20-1 CSAPRGGAFYEQYF
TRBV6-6 CASSYGSLNTEAFF
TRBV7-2 CASSSQTGTSGNTIYF
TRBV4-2 CASSQELGVNQPQHF
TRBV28 CASSLTLRGIQYF
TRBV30 CAWSVGGLSTDTQYF
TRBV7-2 CASSLGKLLTGELFF
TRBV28 CASSLVLVAGELFF
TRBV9 CASSSERVSSYNEQFF
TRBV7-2 CASSQRVDSYEQYF
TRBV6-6 CASSYGEISDTQYF
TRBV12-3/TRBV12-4 CASSLAVYMGGYTF
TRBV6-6 CASSYETSGSSVFDEQFF
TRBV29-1 CSVLVLETEAFF
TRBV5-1 CASSLGVAGDLDTQYF
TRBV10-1 CAARATSSNEQFF
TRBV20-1 CSASGNGYTF
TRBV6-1 CASSERGVGELFF
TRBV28 CASSPNGEGTEAFF
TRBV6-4 CASSRGQRGNQPQHF
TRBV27 CASSGGTANTEAFF